What follows describes a single T cell receptor beta chain. Germline-derived CDR1 and CDR2 are MNHNY and SVGAGI (reference sequence). V was cut by 6 bases and J by 8 bases, with 14 bases left in between. This CDR3 region has 14 residues. In the authors' methods: Reference gene primer amplification gave estimated nucleated cell counts. Only in-frame clones appear in the TCRdb table, and some are missing; sequencing was by immunoSEQ multiplex PCR. D and trimming were read from the DNA, whereas the V and J calls and clone size are those reported in that table. The sample consists of roughly 280,000 clones, about nine tenths of them appearing once. This sample is part of a study of blood T cell repertoires in COVID-19.

This sequence joins TRBV6-6 and TRBJ1-6, with D maybe TRBD1 (6 bases). The receptor's source is a man aged 40-50 years with active or convalescent COVID-19. What was sequenced was peripheral blood. The CDR3 nucleotides are TGTGCCAGCAGCGCGGACAGAAGGGATTCACCCCTCCACTTT. It translates to CASSADRRDSPLHF.